What follows are 18 T cell receptor beta chains derived from one specimen sequenced in a study of blood T cell repertoires in COVID-19. Generated by immunoSEQ multiplex PCR, the TCRdb table keeps only in-frame clones and is missing some. The data hold 250,000 to 350,000 clones, with around 90% observed a single time. Sample: peripheral blood. The receptor source for this set is a woman between 45 and 65 years old who had recovered from COVID-19.

The V gene is TRBV5-4, the J gene TRBJ1-4, with D maybe TRBD1 (5 bases). Germline V gene sequence: CDR1 SGHNT, CDR2 YYREEE (reference sequence). The CDR3 is made up of 15 amino acids. V was cut by 3 bases and J by 0 bases, with 9 bases left in between. The CDR3 nucleotides read TGTGCCAGCAGCTCCAGACAGACAACTAATGAAAAACTGTTTTTT. Translated: CASSSRQTTNEKLFF.

The chain recombines TRBV5-1 with TRBJ2-3; D might be TRBD2 (5 bases). This CDR3 contains 14 residues. V gave up 2 bases and J gave up 3 bases, with 10 bases separating them. The germline V gene has CDR1 SGHRS and CDR2 YFSETQ. The CDR3 sequence: CASSFGERTDTQYF. CDR3 coding DNA: TGCGCCAGCAGCTTTGGGGAGCGTACAGATACGCAGTATTTT.

The chain couples TRBV7-3 to TRBJ1-1; D might be TRBD1 (5 bases). V lost 5 bases and J 5 bases, leaving 12 bases between the germline ends. CDR1 and CDR2 (germline): SGHTA, FQGTGA. The CDR3 covers 13 residues. CDR3 nucleotides: TGTGCCAGCAGCCCATTCGGGGGGACTGAAGCTTTCTTT. Its translation: CASSPFGGTEAFF.

The genes are TRBV11-2 and TRBJ2-7; 7 nucleotides line up with TRBD1. The CDR3 has 15 residues. Unmatched junction bases numbered 7, after V lost 4 bases and J lost 1 base. Germline CDR1 is SGHAT and CDR2 is FQNNGV. Here the CDR3 DNA reads TGTGCCAGCAGCTCCCGAGGGGACAGTTCCTACGAGCAGTACTTC. Protein product: CASSSRGDSSYEQYF.

The genes are TRBV7-9 and TRBJ2-4, with 9 bases identical to TRBD2. Per germline, CDR1 SEHNR and CDR2 FQNEAQ (reference sequence). J was trimmed by 9 bases and V by 5 bases; bases with no gene match: 11. This CDR3 has 15 residues. The CDR3 nucleotides read TGTGCCAGCAGCCAATCGGGACTAGCACCACCCATTCAGTACTTC. This translates into CASSQSGLAPPIQYF.

The chain recombines TRBV4-3 with TRBJ2-1, with 13 bases aligning to TRBD2. J gave up 7 bases and V 5 bases, and 8 bases lay outside the gene matches. The CDR3 consists of 16 residues. Germline V CDR1 and CDR2: LGHNA, YSLEER. The CDR3 sequence is CASSYGLAGVANEQFF. The CDR3, as DNA: TGCGCCAGCAGCTACGGACTAGCGGGAGTGGCAAATGAGCAGTTCTTC.

This sequence joins TRBV3-1 (or the pseudogene TRBV3-2) and TRBJ1-1; possible D gene TRBD1, 5 bases. Germline V gives CDR1 LGHDT, CDR2 YNNKEL (reference sequence). V was trimmed by 2 bases and J by 5 bases, leaving 9 bases between them. There are 13 residues in the CDR3. The CDR3 loop is CASSQRGGTEAFF. The CDR3 DNA follows: TGTGCCAGCAGCCAACGGGGGGGAACTGAAGCTTTCTTT.

The chain carries TRBV4-2 and TRBJ2-1, with TRBD2 matching 10 bases. V shed 2 bases and J 10 bases; nucleotides not matched to a gene: 8. This CDR3 spans 15 amino acids. The V gene's germline CDR1 is LGHNA and CDR2 YNFKEQ. DNA of the CDR3: TGTGCCAGCAGCCAACGTAATATAGCGGGAGGAGAGCAGTTCTTC. This translates into CASSQRNIAGGEQFF.

The chain combines TRBV10-2 with TRBJ1-2; tentative D call: TRBD1 (6 bases). The germline V gene encodes CDR1 WSHSY and CDR2 SAAADI. This CDR3 is built from 13 residues. Between the trimmed V and J ends, which lost 9 bases and 3 bases, there was a span of 14 bases. The CDR3 DNA reads as TGCGCCAGTGGGCAGGGGAAGGACTATGGCTACACCTTC. It codes for CASGQGKDYGYTF.

The DNA of the CDR3 is TGTGCCAGCAGCCAAGCTCAGGGGAATGAGCAGTTCTTC. This translates into CASSQAQGNEQFF. The rearrangement links TRBV3-1 (or the pseudogene TRBV3-2) to TRBJ2-1; D possibly corresponds to TRBD1 (6 bases). The CDR3 spans 13 residues. With 1 base removed from V and 7 bases from J, the gap between germline ends came to 8 bases. Germline V gives CDR1 LGHDT, CDR2 YNNKEL (reference sequence).

This clone was picked up one time. One end of the junction varies from germline; a read error may be responsible. The chain couples TRBV28 to TRBJ2-4; TRBD1 aligns across 7 bases. The CDR3 is 18 residues long. Germline CDR1 and CDR2: MDHEN and SYDVKM. The CDR3 is CASSPLYEGARPKNFQYF. CDR3 sequence (DNA): TGTGCCAGCAGCCCGCTCTACGAGGGGGCCAGGCCCAAAAACTTTCAGTACTTC.

This clone has more than one count but fewer than ten. This chain links TRBV28 with TRBJ2-1; D gene unclear. Germline V CDR1 and CDR2: MDHEN, SYDVKM. This CDR3 region has 12 residues. V lost 6 bases to trimming and J lost 9 bases, with 12 bases between them. The CDR3 DNA follows: TGTGCCAGCAGAATTCGGGTCGGTGAGCAGTTCTTC. Translated, it gives CASRIRVGEQFF.

The chain uses TRBV5-1 and TRBJ1-2; 7 nucleotides align to TRBD1. Germline V gene sequence: CDR1 SGHRS, CDR2 YFSETQ. The CDR3 loop spans 16 amino acids. Trimming removed 4 bases from V and 1 base from J; junction bases left unmatched: 10. CDR3 in DNA: TGCGCCAGCAGCCAACCGCAGGGGGACGGTAACTATGGCTACACCTTC. Encoded protein: CASSQPQGDGNYGYTF. Variable domain in full (rest from reference TRBV5-1 and TRBJ1-2): KAGVTQTPRYLIKTRGQQVTLSCSPISGHRSVSWYQQTPGQGLQFLFEYFSETQRNKGNFPGRFSGRQFSNSRSEMNVSTLELGDSALYLCASSQPQGDGNYGYTFGSGTRLTVV.

The chain uses TRBV7-9 and TRBJ1-2, with 7 nucleotides matching TRBD1. CDR3 size: 13 residues. The junction had 4 bases not matched to a gene; V was cut back by 5 bases and J by 4 bases. Germline-derived CDR1 and CDR2 are SEHNR and FQNEAQ (reference sequence). The CDR3 DNA follows: TGTGCCAGCAGCACAGGGGAGGTCTATGGCTACACCTTC. Translated: CASSTGEVYGYTF.

This clone has a single count. The chain uses TRBV5-4 and TRBJ2-5; no reliable D call. Trimming stripped 3 bases from V and 4 bases from J, with 13 bases between. CDR1 SGHNT and CDR2 YYREEE come from the germline V gene (reference sequence). The CDR3 is 14 amino acids. CDR3 nucleotides: TGTGCCAGCAGCTCCGGAGTGGCTCGAGAGACCCAGTACTTC. Residues: CASSSGVARETQYF.

In its sample, this clone was seen a few times. The chain carries TRBV5-6 and TRBJ1-2, with 10 bases identical to TRBD1. CDR3 size: 14 residues. Germline values: CDR1 SGHDT, CDR2 YYEEEE. V shed 5 bases and J 7 bases; nucleotides not matched to a gene: 8. The CDR3 sequence: CASRKPGQGPGYTF. In DNA, the CDR3 is TGTGCCAGCAGGAAACCGGGACAGGGGCCTGGCTACACCTTC.

J is TRBJ2-5 and V is TRBV20-1, with 8 bases fitting TRBD1. The CDR3 length is 16 residues. Trimming cost V 3 bases and J 3 bases; bases outside gene matches: 12. Per germline, CDR1 DFQATT and CDR2 SNEGSKA (reference sequence). The CDR3 DNA follows: TGCAGTGCTAGTTCAATCACAGGGGGTCGTGAAGAGACCCAGTACTTC. Its protein product is CSASSITGGREETQYF.

The chain recombines TRBV11-2 with TRBJ2-2; weak D call: TRBD2 (6 bases). The CDR3 is made up of 14 amino acids. CDR1 is SGHAT, CDR2 FQNNGV, per germline. V lost 5 bases and J lost 2, with 9 bases in between. CDR3 amino acids: CASSTDYNTGELFF. The CDR3, as DNA: TGTGCCAGCAGCACGGACTATAACACCGGGGAGCTGTTTTTT.